A selection of T cell receptor beta chains follows, all from one sample in a study of beta chain features in type 1 diabetes. Data came from immunoSEQ multiplex PCR; TCRdb stores just in-frame clones and leaves some out. This table holds some 640,000 clones, over 11% found once. The sample was naive CD4+ T cells from blood. The receptors come from a young man with type 1 diabetes. CDR3s include the opening cysteine and the closing phenylalanine or tryptophan. A D gene is named only where the DNA matches it firmly. Not every row has a clone size; where given, it reads once, few, many or a size class.

v_call	j_call	clone_size	d_call	cdr3_nt	cdr3_aa
TRBV7-6	TRBJ2-3	NA	NA	TGTGCCAGCAGCCCTAGTGAGGTTGTCAAAGGCACAGATACGCAGTATTTT	CASSPSEVVKGTDTQYF
TRBV28	TRBJ2-7	few	NA	TGTGCCAGCAGCTACAGGGACCCCTCCTACGAGCAGTACTTC	CASSYRDPSYEQYF
TRBV6-5	TRBJ2-7	NA	NA	TGTGCCAGCAGTTACCTGCAGTGGCACGAGCAGTACTTC	CASSYLQWHEQYF
TRBV20-1	TRBJ1-2	few	NA	TGCAGTGCTAGTGTGGGCTCTGGCTACACCTTC	CSASVGSGYTF
TRBV5-1	TRBJ2-3	NA	NA	TGCGCCAGCAGCTTTGGGGGCCTTAGCACAGATACGCAGTATTTT	CASSFGGLSTDTQYF
TRBV20-1	TRBJ1-1	NA	NA	TGCAGTGCTAGTCCCGGACAGCAAGCTTTCTTT	CSASPGQQAFF
TRBV19	TRBJ1-2	NA	TRBD1	TGTGCCAGTAGTATCCAGCGGGACAGGGTTGGCTACACCTTC	CASSIQRDRVGYTF
TRBV29-1	TRBJ2-7	NA	TRBD1	TGCAGCGCGAGGGGACAGGGTGTCTACGAGCAGTACTTC	CSARGQGVYEQYF
TRBV6-1	TRBJ2-1	NA	NA	TGTGCCAGCAGTGACCTTGAGCAGTTCTTC	CASSDLEQFF
TRBV7-3	TRBJ2-1	few	NA	TGTGCCAGCGGGAAAAACAATGAGCAGTTCTTC	CASGKNNEQFF
TRBV2	TRBJ1-5	NA	NA	TGTGCCAGCAGTGTGGACGTTAGCAATCAGCCCCAGCATTTT	CASSVDVSNQPQHF
TRBV9	TRBJ2-3	NA	TRBD2	TGTGCCAGCAGCGTAGTACCGGCGGGACTAGCGGGGGGAGATACGCAGTATTTT	CASSVVPAGLAGGDTQYF
TRBV2	TRBJ1-2	few	NA	TGTGCCAGCAACCGAGCCTATGGCTACACCTTC	CASNRAYGYTF
TRBV11-2	TRBJ1-1	NA	TRBD1	TGTGCCACCTGGGGCAGGGGGCCCATGAACACTGAAGCTTTCTTT	CATWGRGPMNTEAFF
TRBV5-6	TRBJ1-6	NA	NA	TGTGCCAGCAGTTACTACGACAGCGATTCACCCCTCCACTTT	CASSYYDSDSPLHF
TRBV10-3	TRBJ1-1	NA	NA	TGTGCCATCAGTGGACCAGGACAGAAGAACACTGAAGCTTTCTTT	CAISGPGQKNTEAFF
TRBV13	TRBJ2-1	few	TRBD2	TGTGCCAGCAGCCCTCGGACTAGCGTCTCAGAGCAGTTCTTC	CASSPRTSVSEQFF
TRBV20-1	TRBJ2-3	NA	NA	TGCAGACTAGCAACGGCAGATACGCAGTATTTT	CRLATADTQYF
TRBV5-1	TRBJ1-1	few	TRBD1	TGCGCCAGCTCCCTTGACAGGGGTGAAGCTTTCTTT	CASSLDRGEAFF
TRBV30	TRBJ1-4	few	NA	TGTGCCTGGAGCTTACAGGGACTTAATGAAAAACTGTTTTTT	CAWSLQGLNEKLFF
TRBV2	TRBJ2-2	NA	TRBD1	TGTGCCAGCAAAACGGGACAGTCTTTAACCGGGGAGCTGTTTTTT	CASKTGQSLTGELFF
TRBV7-9	TRBJ1-1	few	NA	TGTGCCAGCAGCTTTATTGATTCGGGGGCCAGGGAAGCTTTCTTT	CASSFIDSGAREAFF
TRBV25-1	TRBJ1-4	NA	NA	TGTGCCAGCAGTCCCTTCGTTCCAACTAATGAAAAACTGTTTTTT	CASSPFVPTNEKLFF
TRBV7-6	TRBJ2-7	few	TRBD1	TGTGCCAGCAGCCTTGGACAGGGAGGCCGGGAGCAGTACTTC	CASSLGQGGREQYF